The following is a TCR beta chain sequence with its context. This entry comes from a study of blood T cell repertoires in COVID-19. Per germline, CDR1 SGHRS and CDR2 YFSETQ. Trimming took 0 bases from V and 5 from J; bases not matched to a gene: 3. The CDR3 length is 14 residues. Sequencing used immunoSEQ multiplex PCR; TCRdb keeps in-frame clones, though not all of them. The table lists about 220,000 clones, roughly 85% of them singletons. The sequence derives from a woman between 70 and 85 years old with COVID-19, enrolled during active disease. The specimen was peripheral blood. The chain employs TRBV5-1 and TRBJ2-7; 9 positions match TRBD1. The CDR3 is CASSLGRQGDEQYF. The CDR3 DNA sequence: TGCGCCAGCAGCTTGGGGCGACAGGGGGACGAGCAGTACTTC.